The 23 T cell receptor beta chains in this list originate from one sample, sequenced in a study of cytomegalovirus exposure and HLA in healthy donors. Primers for the PCR totalled 60 Vbeta and 13 Jbeta. Produced via immunoSEQ multiplex PCR; TCRdb's table is partial and in-frame only. Altogether roughly 230,000 clones are present, roughly 78% being singletons, with the ten largest covering around 0.45%. The sequenced material came from PBMCs. Receptors were obtained from a boy between 5 and 17 years old in good health and CMV-seronegative.

The V gene is TRBV6-6, the J gene TRBJ1-1; D unresolved. Trimming shortened V by 6 bases and J by 6 bases, and 11 bases separated the two germline ends. Germline V CDR1 and CDR2: MNHNY, SVGAGI (reference sequence). The CDR3 has 12 residues. The CDR3 DNA reads TGTGCCAGCAGGGACGGAGGCGCTGAAGCTTTCTTT. This encodes CASRDGGAEAFF.

The genes are TRBV5-4 and TRBJ2-7; D is uncertain. This CDR3 has 12 amino acids. Germline loops: CDR1 SGHNT, CDR2 YYREEE (reference sequence). The V end lost 1 base, the J end lost 3 bases, and 5 bases lay between the germline ends. The DNA of the CDR3 is TGTGCCAGCAGCTTGATCGGCTACGAGCAGTACTTC. It is translated as CASSLIGYEQYF.

The chain joins TRBV4-1 to TRBJ1-5; no firm D call. V was trimmed by 0 bases and J by 4 bases, leaving 10 bases between them. The CDR3 has 15 residues. Germline CDR1 and CDR2: MGHRA and YSYEKL. CDR3 DNA sequence: TGCGCCAGCAGCCAAGATATTACGGAGAATCAGCCCCAGCATTTT. Amino acid sequence: CASSQDITENQPQHF.

The chain is built from TRBV5-1 and TRBJ1-5; D is ambiguous. This CDR3 region has 14 residues. Germline V gives CDR1 SGHRS, CDR2 YFSETQ. V gave up 0 bases and J gave up 1 base, with 5 bases separating them. The CDR3 is CASSLGTSNQPQHF. The CDR3, as DNA: TGCGCCAGCAGCTTGGGTACAAGCAATCAGCCCCAGCATTTT. The full variable domain, with the rest looked up from reference TRBV5-1 and TRBJ1-5, is KAGVTQTPRYLIKTRGQQVTLSCSPISGHRSVSWYQQTPGQGLQFLFEYFSETQRNKGNFPGRFSGRQFSNSRSEMNVSTLELGDSALYLCASSLGTSNQPQHFGDGTRLSIL.

The chain has TRBV7-3 and TRBJ2-2; a weak D match, TRBD2 (6 bases). The CDR3 covers 14 residues. V was shortened by 2 bases and J by 7 bases, with 11 bases between the two germline ends. The germline V gene has CDR1 SGHTA and CDR2 FQGTGA. The CDR3 DNA follows: TGTGCCAGCAGCTTACAGTCCGGGGGCGGGGAGCTGTTTTTT. Amino acid sequence: CASSLQSGGGELFF.

On this clone: The same CDR3 is also encoded by other DNA sequences in this sample. This sequence joins TRBV6-5 and TRBJ1-3, with D tentatively TRBD1 (5 bases). The germline CDR1 and CDR2 sequences are MNHEY and SVGAGI. This CDR3 has 13 amino acids. V gave up 6 bases and J gave up 1 base, with 7 bases separating them. The CDR3: CASRGGSGNTIYF. DNA of the CDR3: TGTGCCAGCAGGGGGGGTTCTGGAAACACCATATATTTT.

The chain joins TRBV6-5 to TRBJ1-1; D is unclear. The CDR3 extends over 14 amino acids. CDR1 and CDR2 (germline): MNHEY, SVGAGI. Trimming cost V 5 bases and J 1 base, with 11 bases left between them. CDR3 bases: TGTGCCAGCAGTGTGAACTATGCGAACACTGAAGCTTTCTTT. This sequence encodes CASSVNYANTEAFF.

The CDR3 coding sequence is TGTGCCAGCAGCGAACAGGTTAGCTCCTACAATGAGCAGTTCTTC. Its translation: CASSEQVSSYNEQFF. The J gene is TRBJ2-1, the V gene TRBV2; a possible D gene is TRBD1 (5 bases). V lost 6 bases, J lost 0 bases, and 12 bases lay in between. The germline CDR1 and CDR2 sequences are SNHLY and FYNNEI. The CDR3 has 15 residues.

V and J are TRBV21-1 and TRBJ2-5; the tabulated D call, TRBD1, remains unverified against the DNA. TRBV21-1 is a known pseudogene. The CDR3 has 14 residues. The CDR3 DNA reads TGTGCCAGCAGTACGCAGGGCCTTCAAGAGACCCAGTACTTC. It encodes CASSTQGLQETQYF.

This clone has only one observation. The gene calls are TRBV29-1 and TRBJ2-7, with D perhaps matching TRBD1 (7 bases). CDR1 SQVTM and CDR2 ANQGSEA come from the germline V gene. Trimming cost V 3 bases and J 2 bases, with 14 bases left between them. The CDR3 is 14 residues long. As DNA, the CDR3 is TGCAGCGTTGATGCGGGGACAGTCACCTACGAGCAGTACTTC. Translation gives CSVDAGTVTYEQYF.

DNA for the CDR3: TGCAGCGCTCTAGCGGGAGAAGAGACCCAGTACTTC. Protein sequence: CSALAGEETQYF. The chain recombines TRBV29-1 with TRBJ2-5; 10 bases map to TRBD2. After removal of 7 bases from V and 3 bases from J, the junction contained 2 bases not matched to a gene. CDR1 is SQVTM, CDR2 ANQGSEA, per germline. The CDR3 runs to 12 residues.

The V and J genes are TRBV30 and TRBJ2-5; 7 bases fit TRBD1. With the DNA end fitting TRBJ2-7 better, the J assignment may be wrong. From germline, CDR1 is GTSNPN and CDR2 SVGIG (reference sequence). This CDR3 spans 13 amino acids. The CDR3 region has the DNA TGTGCCTGGAGTTCCGGGACAGCCTACGAGCAGTACTTC. Its translation is CAWSSGTAYEQYF.

This clone was found once. The chain couples TRBV27 to TRBJ1-2, with 8 bases identical to TRBD1. The CDR3 has 14 residues. Germline V gene data show CDR1 as MNHEY and CDR2 as SMNVEV (reference sequence). The J segment lost 8 bases and the V segment lost 7 bases, leaving 12 bases of the junction unmatched. The CDR3 region is CASNPQGGAGGYTF. CDR3 DNA: TGTGCCAGCAACCCACAGGGGGGGGCCGGAGGCTACACCTTC.

This rearrangement joins TRBV5-4 to TRBJ2-5; a possible D gene is TRBD1 (5 bases). The J call may be wrong; the DNA end is better matched by TRBJ2-7. CDR1 and CDR2 from the germline V gene are SGHNT and YYREEE (reference sequence). This CDR3 is built from 15 residues. The DNA for the CDR3 is TGTGCCAGCAGCTTGGGCCCTCAGGGTTCCTACGAGCAGTACTTC. This encodes CASSLGPQGSYEQYF.

The rearrangement uses TRBV6-1 and TRBJ2-6; no clear D. Per germline, CDR1 MNHNS and CDR2 SASEGT. The CDR3 contains 15 residues. Trimming left V 2 bases short and J 2 bases short, with 7 bases between. CDR3 bases: TGTGCCAGCAGTGAACAGATCCCTGGGGCCAACGTCCTGACTTTC. Translation: CASSEQIPGANVLTF.

The rearrangement links TRBV9 to TRBJ2-1, with D perhaps TRBD2 (6 bases). The V end lost 6 bases, the J end lost 6 bases, and 16 bases lay between the germline ends. This CDR3 has 14 amino acids. Germline lookup yields CDR1 SGDLS and CDR2 YYNGEE. The CDR3 loop reads CASTGDLVSNEQFF. The DNA of the CDR3 is TGTGCCAGCACGGGGGACTTAGTGAGCAATGAGCAGTTCTTC.

This clone was seen once. V usage is TRBV29-1 and J usage is TRBJ2-3; D call uncertain. Per the germline V gene, CDR1 is SQVTM and CDR2 is ANQGSEA. The V end lost 0 bases, the J end lost 1 base, and 11 bases lay between the germline ends. The CDR3 is 15 residues long. The DNA for the CDR3 is TGCAGCGTTGAAGATCTGCGGCTAGGCACAGATACGCAGTATTTT. Translation: CSVEDLRLGTDTQYF.

CDR3 coding DNA: TGTGCCAGCAGAGACGACAGGGTTGACACTGAAGCTTTCTTT. Its protein is CASRDDRVDTEAFF. V gene TRBV6-4 combines with J gene TRBJ1-1; TRBD1 aligns across 7 bases. The germline CDR1 and CDR2 sequences are MRHNA and SNTAGT. The V segment lost 6 bases and the J segment 3 bases; nucleotides outside the gene matches: 7. The CDR3 is 14 amino acids.

This chain connects TRBV7-2 to TRBJ2-7, with TRBD2 identical over 10 bases. The germline V gene encodes CDR1 SGHTA and CDR2 FQGNSA. Losses at the gene ends were 6 bases for V and 3 bases for J; bases not matched to a gene: 8. The CDR3 is made up of 15 amino acids. This chain's CDR3 is CASSSRLAGDYEQYF. DNA for the CDR3: TGTGCCAGCAGTTCGCGACTAGCGGGCGACTACGAGCAGTACTTC.

This chain uses TRBV27 with TRBJ1-6; the D is unclear. V lost 6 bases and J lost 0, with 9 bases in between. Germline CDR1 and CDR2: MNHEY and SMNVEV (reference sequence). CDR3 length: 15 residues. The CDR3 loop is CASSVISSYNSPLHF. The CDR3 DNA follows: TGTGCCAGCAGCGTCATTAGCTCCTATAATTCACCCCTCCACTTT.

This chain joins TRBV9 and TRBJ2-3; D gene unclear. Germline V gene sequence: CDR1 SGDLS, CDR2 YYNGEE. V was trimmed by 0 bases and J by 3 bases, leaving 8 bases between them. CDR3 length equals 14 residues. In nucleotides, the CDR3 is TGTGCCAGCAGCGTAGGAGAAGAGACAGATACGCAGTATTTT. Its protein is CASSVGEETDTQYF.

V is TRBV10-3 and J is TRBJ2-7, with TRBD2 matching 9 bases. Looked up from germline, CDR1 is ENHRY and CDR2 is SYGVKD. With 0 bases clipped from V and 7 bases from J, the junction kept 10 bases outside the gene matches. The CDR3 runs to 16 residues. The CDR3 DNA reads TGTGCCATCAGTGAGTCCGGGGGTAGCGGGAGAAGTGAGCAGTACTTC. Its translation is CAISESGGSGRSEQYF.

The chain uses TRBV5-1 and TRBJ1-1; D gene ambiguous. Trimming took off 1 base at V and 5 bases at J, with 12 bases between the two ends. The CDR3 contains 14 residues. The germline CDR1 and CDR2 sequences are SGHRS and YFSETQ. CDR3 nucleotide sequence: TGCGCCAGCAGCTTGTCAGGAGGCGGAACTGAAGCTTTCTTT. Protein product: CASSLSGGGTEAFF.